This entry lists 20 T cell receptor beta chains sequenced from one sample in a study of T cell responses to AZD1222 COVID-19 vaccine. Sequencing used immunoSEQ multiplex PCR; TCRdb keeps in-frame clones, though not all of them. In the table there are fewer than 150,000 clones, 88% of which are singletons. The material was peripheral blood, obtained 28 days after the second AZD1222 dose. The receptor set was obtained from an adult who received the AZD1222 COVID-19 vaccine.

This clone was seen a single time. This chain links TRBV5-8 with TRBJ1-5; D is unresolved. This CDR3 is 13 amino acids long. V was cut by 3 bases and J by 0 bases, with 4 bases left in between. Germline V lookup: CDR1 SGHTS, CDR2 YDEGEE. CDR3 sequence reads: CASSWNSNQPQHF. The CDR3 DNA reads TGTGCCAGCAGCTGGAATAGCAATCAGCCCCAGCATTTT.

The chain carries TRBV5-1 and TRBJ1-1; the match to TRBD1 covers 12 bases. This CDR3 has 17 amino acids. CDR1 SGHRS and CDR2 YFSETQ come from the germline V gene. V trimming: 0 bases; J trimming: 3 bases; junction bases outside the gene matches: 6. The CDR3 sequence is CASSLEGTGGGYTEAFF. The DNA for the CDR3 is TGCGCCAGCAGCTTGGAGGGGACAGGGGGCGGATACACTGAAGCTTTCTTT.

The genes are TRBV7-3 and TRBJ2-1, with D perhaps matching TRBD1 (6 bases). Deletions cut 9 bases from V and 3 bases from J, with 9 bases between. This CDR3 has 12 residues. Germline V gene lookup returns CDR1 SGHTA and CDR2 FQGTGA. This CDR3 reads CARQGNYNEQFF. The CDR3 DNA sequence: TGTGCCAGACAGGGTAACTACAATGAGCAGTTCTTC.

This clone appeared once. This chain uses TRBV28 with TRBJ1-1, with D tentatively TRBD1 (5 bases). Germline V gives CDR1 MDHEN, CDR2 SYDVKM. Deletions cut 6 bases from V and 1 base from J, with 15 bases between. This CDR3 is 15 amino acids long. The CDR3: CASRGRGTGNTEAFF. DNA for the CDR3: TGTGCCAGCAGGGGGAGGGGTACTGGGAACACTGAAGCTTTCTTT.

This chain connects TRBV18 to TRBJ1-2, with D possibly matching TRBD1 (5 bases). Between the trimmed V and J ends, which lost 3 bases and 7 bases, there was a span of 15 bases. The germline gives CDR1 KGHSH, CDR2 LQKENI. The CDR3 loop spans 14 amino acids. DNA for the CDR3: TGTGCCAGCTCACCTGGGAGAGGGGCCCTTGGCTACACCTTC. Protein sequence: CASSPGRGALGYTF.

The genes are TRBV9 and TRBJ2-2, with D perhaps matching TRBD1 (6 bases). The ends were cut back, 1 base at V and 5 bases at J, with 6 bases in the middle. Germline lookup yields CDR1 SGDLS and CDR2 YYNGEE. The CDR3 extends over 13 amino acids. This CDR3 is CASSVQGTGELFF. As DNA, the CDR3 is TGTGCCAGCAGCGTACAGGGGACCGGGGAGCTGTTTTTT. The full variable domain, its missing parts supplied by reference TRBV9 and TRBJ2-2, is DSGVTQTPKHLITATGQRVTLRCSPRSGDLSVYWYQQSLDQGLQFLIQYYNGEERAKGNILERFSAQQFPDLHSELNLSSLELGDSALYFCASSVQGTGELFFGEGSRLTVL.

This chain uses TRBV9 with TRBJ2-1; 11 bases map to TRBD2. The germline V gene encodes CDR1 SGDLS and CDR2 YYNGEE. This CDR3 has 19 amino acids. With 4 bases clipped from V and 1 base from J, the junction kept 13 bases outside the gene matches. CDR3 DNA sequence: TGTGCCAGCAGCCCCCGGGGTAGCGGGAGGGTAGGGTCCTACAATGAGCAGTTCTTC. Translating it yields CASSPRGSGRVGSYNEQFF.

The genes are TRBV6-5 and TRBJ2-7; possible D gene TRBD1, 6 bases. This CDR3 is 14 amino acids long. Germline CDR1 and CDR2: MNHEY and SVGAGI. The V gene lost 2 bases and the J gene lost 1 base, with 9 bases spanning the gap. CDR3 DNA sequence: TGTGCCAGCAGTTACCGAGGACAGTCCTACGAGCAGTACTTC. It is translated as CASSYRGQSYEQYF.

The chain recombines TRBV4-3 with TRBJ2-1; D tentatively reads TRBD1 or TRBD2 (6 bases each). Looked up from germline, CDR1 is LGHNA and CDR2 is YSLEER. This CDR3 comprises 15 residues. Trimming took 2 bases from V and 5 from J, leaving 13 bases between them. The DNA of the CDR3 is TGCGCCAGCAGCCAAACGAGGGGGGACCACAATGAGCAGTTCTTC. It translates to CASSQTRGDHNEQFF.

V gene TRBV27 combines with J gene TRBJ1-4; TRBD1 agrees at 11 bases. Trimming at V came to 3 bases and at J to 8 bases, leaving 2 bases not matched to a gene. Germline loops: CDR1 MNHEY, CDR2 SMNVEV (reference sequence). The CDR3 covers 14 residues. CDR3 nucleotide sequence: TGTGCCAGCAGTTTCGGGACAGGGGGGGAAAAACTGTTTTTT. Translation: CASSFGTGGEKLFF.

This chain uses TRBV4-1 with TRBJ1-5; 9 positions agree with TRBD1. Unmatched junction bases numbered 9, after V lost 5 bases and J lost 4 bases. The CDR3 is made up of 16 amino acids. CDR1 and CDR2 (germline): MGHRA, YSYEKL. The CDR3 protein is CASSNTGTGQNQPQHF. In DNA form, the CDR3 reads TGCGCCAGCAGCAACACCGGGACAGGGCAAAATCAGCCCCAGCATTTT.

This clone appeared a single time. This CDR3 is CASSPRDSNYGYTF. As DNA, the CDR3 is TGTGCCAGCAGCCCCCGGGACAGTAACTATGGCTACACCTTC. The chain uses TRBV14 and TRBJ1-2; 7 positions agree with TRBD1. The CDR3 length is 14 residues. J lost 1 base, V lost 4 bases, and 3 bases had no gene match. From germline, CDR1 is SGHDN and CDR2 FVKESK. Full variable domain (missing parts from reference TRBV14 and TRBJ1-2): EAGVTQFPSHSVIEKGQTVTLRCDPISGHDNLYWYRRVMGKEIKFLLHFVKESKQDESGMPNNRFLAERTGGTYSTLKVQPAELEDSGVYFCASSPRDSNYGYTFGSGTRLTVV.

The CDR3 coding sequence is TGTGCCAGCAGCTCTAGGCCAACATACGAGCAGTACTTC. Its protein is CASSSRPTYEQYF. This chain links TRBV7-6 with TRBJ2-7; D gene uncertain. CDR3 size: 13 residues. Germline loops: CDR1 SGHVS, CDR2 FNYEAQ. Trimming took 4 bases from V and 4 from J, leaving 11 bases between them. Combining the CDR3 with reference TRBV7-6 and TRBJ2-7 gives the whole variable domain GAGVSQSPRYKVTKRGQDVALRCDPISGHVSLYWYRQALGQGPEFLTYFNYEAQQDKSGLPNDRFSAERPEGSISTLTIQRTEQRDSAMYRCASSSRPTYEQYFGPGTRLTVT.

This chain joins TRBV5-8 and TRBJ1-5, with a weak D call TRBD1 (6 bases). Germline CDR1 is SGHTS and CDR2 is YDEGEE. V dropped 1 base and J dropped 0 bases, with 11 bases sitting between them. This CDR3 is built from 16 residues. The CDR3 DNA is TGTGCCAGCAGCTTGTGGCAGGGGAATAGCAATCAGCCCCAGCATTTT. Translating gives CASSLWQGNSNQPQHF.

The chain has TRBV5-1 and TRBJ1-1, with D possibly TRBD1 on 6 matching bases. The CDR3 is made up of 14 amino acids. Trimming pared 3 bases from V and 1 base from J, leaving 10 bases between. Germline V gene sequence: CDR1 SGHRS, CDR2 YFSETQ. Written as DNA, the CDR3 is TGCGCCAGCAGCTCAGGACAGCCGAACACTGAAGCTTTCTTT. This encodes CASSSGQPNTEAFF.

The chain employs TRBV14 and TRBJ2-2, with 10 positions matching TRBD1. In germline, CDR1 is SGHDN, CDR2 FVKESK. Germline trimming cut 1 base from V and 6 bases from J; bases unmatched to any gene: 5. This CDR3 comprises 16 residues. CDR3 region: CASSQVWDRGSGELFF. CDR3 coding DNA: TGTGCCAGCAGCCAAGTATGGGACAGGGGTTCCGGGGAGCTGTTTTTT. Full variable domain (remainder filled in from reference TRBV14 and TRBJ2-2): EAGVTQFPSHSVIEKGQTVTLRCDPISGHDNLYWYRRVMGKEIKFLLHFVKESKQDESGMPNNRFLAERTGGTYSTLKVQPAELEDSGVYFCASSQVWDRGSGELFFGEGSRLTVL.

This sequence joins TRBV11-3 and TRBJ1-1, with TRBD1 as a possible D gene (6 bases). The V and J ends lost 5 bases and 9 bases respectively, with 13 bases between them. CDR1 and CDR2 (germline): SGHNT, YENEEA. CDR3 length: 12 amino acids. CDR3 protein: CASSGEDSKAFF. The CDR3 DNA reads TGTGCCAGCAGCGGAGAGGACAGCAAAGCTTTCTTT.

The gene calls are TRBV19 and TRBJ1-6; D not certain. The CDR3 contains 14 residues. Germline V CDR1 and CDR2: LNHDA, SQIVND (reference sequence). V was trimmed by 5 bases and J by 8 bases, leaving 13 bases between them. The CDR3 sequence: CASSRFGGHSPLHF. The CDR3 DNA follows: TGTGCCAGTAGTCGTTTCGGAGGCCATTCACCCCTCCACTTT. Looking up the rest from reference TRBV19 and TRBJ1-6 gives the full variable domain: DGGITQSPKYLFRKEGQNVTLSCEQNLNHDAMYWYRQDPGQGLRLIYYSQIVNDFQKGDIAEGYSVSREKKESFPLTVTSAQKNPTAFYLCASSRFGGHSPLHFGNGTRLTVT.

CDR3 DNA sequence: TGTGCCAGCAGCCTTTCGGGAGACAGGGAGTGTTATTTT. This sequence encodes CASSLSGDRECYF. The chain couples TRBV7-3 to TRBJ2-3; D is perhaps TRBD1 (7 bases). V was cut by 5 bases and J by 15 bases, with 21 bases left in between. Germline V gene lookup returns CDR1 SGHTA and CDR2 FQGTGA. The length of the CDR3 is 13 residues. Variable domain in full (rest from reference TRBV7-3 and TRBJ2-3): GAGVSQTPSNKVTEKGKYVELRCDPISGHTALYWYRQSLGQGPEFLIYFQGTGAADDSGLPNDRFFAVRPEGSVSTLKIQRTERGDSAVYLCASSLSGDRECYFGPGTRLTVL.

This chain links TRBV6-6 with TRBJ2-5; TRBD2 is a possible D gene (5 bases). CDR3 length: 16 amino acids. Trimming shortened V by 4 bases and J by 0 bases, and 15 bases separated the two germline ends. The germline V gene encodes CDR1 MNHNY and CDR2 SVGAGI (reference sequence). The CDR3 is CASSLIWESHQETQYF. For the CDR3, the DNA is TGTGCCAGCAGTTTAATCTGGGAGTCGCACCAAGAGACCCAGTACTTC.